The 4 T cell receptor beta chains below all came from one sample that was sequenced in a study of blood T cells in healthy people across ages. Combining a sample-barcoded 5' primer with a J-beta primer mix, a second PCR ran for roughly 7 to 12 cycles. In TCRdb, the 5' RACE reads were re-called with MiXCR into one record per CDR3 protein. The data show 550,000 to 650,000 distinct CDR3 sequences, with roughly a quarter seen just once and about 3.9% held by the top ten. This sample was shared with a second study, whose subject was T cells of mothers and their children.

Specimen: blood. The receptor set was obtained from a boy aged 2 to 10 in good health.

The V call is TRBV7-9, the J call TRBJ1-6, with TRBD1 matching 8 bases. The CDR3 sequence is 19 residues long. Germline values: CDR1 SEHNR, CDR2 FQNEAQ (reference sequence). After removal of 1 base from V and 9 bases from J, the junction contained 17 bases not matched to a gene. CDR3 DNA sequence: TGTGCCAGCAGCTTAGATCCGGGACAGGAGAGCGTGCTCGGTTCACCCCTCCACTTT. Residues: CASSLDPGQESVLGSPLHF.

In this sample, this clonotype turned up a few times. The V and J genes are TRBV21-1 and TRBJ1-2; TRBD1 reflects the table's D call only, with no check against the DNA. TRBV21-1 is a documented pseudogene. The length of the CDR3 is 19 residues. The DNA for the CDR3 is TGTGCCAGCAGCCGAAGGGACAGGGATGGGGACAGGGACCACTATGGCTACACCTTC. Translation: CASSRRDRDGDRDHYGYTF.

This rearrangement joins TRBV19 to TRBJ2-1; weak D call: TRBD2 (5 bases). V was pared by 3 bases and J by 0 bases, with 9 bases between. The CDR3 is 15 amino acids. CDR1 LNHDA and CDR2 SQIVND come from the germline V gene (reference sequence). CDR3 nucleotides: TGTGCCAGTAGTATTAGCGCCAGCTCCTACAATGAGCAGTTCTTC. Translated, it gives CASSISASSYNEQFF.

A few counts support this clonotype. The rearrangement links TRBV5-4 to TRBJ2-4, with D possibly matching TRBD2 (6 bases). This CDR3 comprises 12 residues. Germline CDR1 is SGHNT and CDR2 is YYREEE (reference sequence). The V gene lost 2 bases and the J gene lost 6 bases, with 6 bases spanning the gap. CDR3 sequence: CASSFGGNIQYF. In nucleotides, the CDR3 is TGTGCCAGCAGCTTCGGGGGAAACATTCAGTACTTC.